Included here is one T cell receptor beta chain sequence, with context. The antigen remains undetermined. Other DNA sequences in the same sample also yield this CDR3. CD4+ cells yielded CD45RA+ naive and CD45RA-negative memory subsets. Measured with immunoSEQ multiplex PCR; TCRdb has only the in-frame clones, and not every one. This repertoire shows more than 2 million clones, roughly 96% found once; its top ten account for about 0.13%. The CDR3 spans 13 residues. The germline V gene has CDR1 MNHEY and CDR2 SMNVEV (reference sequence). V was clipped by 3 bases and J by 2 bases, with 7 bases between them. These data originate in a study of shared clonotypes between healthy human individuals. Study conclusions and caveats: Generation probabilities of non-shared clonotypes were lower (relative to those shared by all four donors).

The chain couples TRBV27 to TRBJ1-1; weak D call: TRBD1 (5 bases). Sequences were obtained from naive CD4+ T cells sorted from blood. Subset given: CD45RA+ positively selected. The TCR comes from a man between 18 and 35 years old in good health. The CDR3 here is CASSFDRNTEAFF. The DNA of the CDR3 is TGTGCCAGCAGTTTTGACAGAAACACTGAAGCTTTCTTT.